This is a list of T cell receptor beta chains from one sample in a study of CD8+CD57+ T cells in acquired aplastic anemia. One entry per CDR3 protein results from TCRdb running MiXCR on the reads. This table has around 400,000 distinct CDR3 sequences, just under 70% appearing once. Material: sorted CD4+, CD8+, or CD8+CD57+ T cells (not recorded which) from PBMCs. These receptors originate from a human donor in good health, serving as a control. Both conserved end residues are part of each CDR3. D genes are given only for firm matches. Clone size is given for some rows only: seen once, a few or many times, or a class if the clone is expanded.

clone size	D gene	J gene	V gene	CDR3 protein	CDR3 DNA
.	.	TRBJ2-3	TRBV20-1	CSAKGNTGTQYF	TGCAGTGCTAAAGGAAACACAGGTACGCAGTATTTT
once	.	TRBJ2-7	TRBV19	CASRTGLGHRHYGNGF	TGTGCCAGTAGAACCGGGCTTGGACACCGCCACTATGGGAACGGGTTC
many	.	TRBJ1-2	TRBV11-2	CASSPTGGQMGYTF	TGTGCCAGCAGCCCCACGGGGGGGCAGATGGGCTACACCTTC
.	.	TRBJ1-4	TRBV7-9	CASSHGGEADTLF	TGTGCCAGCAGCCACGGAGGGGAGGCAGACACGCTCTTT
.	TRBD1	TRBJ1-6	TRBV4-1	CASSATRDRFYSPLHF	TGCGCCAGCAGCGCAACCCGGGACAGGTTCTATTCACCCCTCCACTTT
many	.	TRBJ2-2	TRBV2	CASKYTGELFF	TGTGCCAGCAAGTACACCGGGGAGCTGTTTTTT
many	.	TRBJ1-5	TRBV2	CASSADNQPQHF	TGTGCCAGCAGTGCGGACAATCAGCCCCAGCATTTT
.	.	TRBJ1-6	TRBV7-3	CAGTRLGSRSPLQF	TGTGCCGGCACAAGACTGGGGTCACGTTCACCCCTCCAGTTT
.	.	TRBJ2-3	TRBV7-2	CASSAQGATDTQYF	TGTGCCAGCAGCGCCCAGGGCGCCACAGATACGCAGTATTTT
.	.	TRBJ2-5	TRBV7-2	CASSSPARSYEQYYF	TGTGCCAGCAGTTCACCGGCGCGCTCCTACGAGCAGTACTACTTC
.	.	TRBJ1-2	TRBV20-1	CSARETGPNYGYTF	TGCAGTGCTAGAGAAACAGGACCTAACTATGGCTACACCTTC
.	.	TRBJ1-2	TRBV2	CASSGEGRGDTQYFGF	.
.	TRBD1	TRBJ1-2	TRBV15	CATSAEDRGKDGYTF	TGTGCCACCAGCGCCGAGGACAGGGGCAAAGATGGCTACACCTTC
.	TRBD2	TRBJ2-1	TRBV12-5	CASGFSVLAGGDNEQFF	TGTGCTAGTGGTTTCTCTGTCCTAGCGGGGGGGGACAATGAGCAGTTCTTC
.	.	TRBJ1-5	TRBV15	CASSFNVGNQPHDF	TGTGCCAGCAGCTTTAATGTGGGCAATCAGCCCCATGACTTC
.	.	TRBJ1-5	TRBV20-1	CSARARKSGKPQHF	TGCAGTGCTAGAGCGCGGAAATCAGGGAAGCCCCAGCATTTT
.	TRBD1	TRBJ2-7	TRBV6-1	CATRTGQGHYEQYF	TGTGCCACCCGGACGGGACAGGGGCACTACGAGCAGTACTTC
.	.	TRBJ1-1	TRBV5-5	CASSDPLGVVTEAFF	TGTGCCAGCAGCGACCCCTTAGGGGTGGTCACTGAAGCTTTCTTT
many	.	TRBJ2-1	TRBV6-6	CASSYGGKGSYNEQFF	TGTGCCAGCAGTTACGGAGGAAAGGGCTCCTACAATGAGCAGTTCTTC
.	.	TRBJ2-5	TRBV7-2	CASSLPNQPQHFGF	.
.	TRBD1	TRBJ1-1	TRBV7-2	CASSLGTTGGVSLAFF	TGTGCCAGCAGCTTGGGGACGACAGGGGGCGTGTCTTTAGCTTTCTTT
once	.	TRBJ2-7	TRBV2	CASSRPDGFTGELF	TGTGCCAGCAGCCGGCCGGATGGATTCACCGGGGAGCTGTTC
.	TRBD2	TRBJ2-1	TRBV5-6	CATSGLVGEQFF	TGTGCCACCTCGGGACTAGTTGGTGAGCAGTTCTTC
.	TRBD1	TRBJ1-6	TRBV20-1	CSAGDRVVNNSPLHF	TGCAGTGCTGGGGACAGGGTGGTTAATAATTCACCCCTCCACTTT
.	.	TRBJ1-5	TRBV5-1	CASSLAEGQDQHF	TGTGCCAGCAGCTTAGCTGAGGGTCAGGACCAGCATTTT
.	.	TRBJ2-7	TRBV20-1	CSARRGMTPYEQYF	TGCAGTGCACGGAGGGGCATGACGCCCTACGAGCAGTACTTC
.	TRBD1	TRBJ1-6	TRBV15	CASSQIQGRNYPLHF	TGTGCCAGCAGCCAAATACAGGGGAGGAATTATCCCCTCCACTTT
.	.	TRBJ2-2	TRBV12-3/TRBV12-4	CASSAEQMNTGELFF	TGTGCCAGCAGCGCAGAACAGATGAACACCGGGGAGCTGTTTTTT
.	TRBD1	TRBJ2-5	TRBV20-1	CSATGQGAGETQYF	TGCAGTGCTACGGGACAGGGGGCAGGAGAGACCCAGTACTTC
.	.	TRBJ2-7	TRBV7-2	CASSSCSGREQYF	TGTGCCAGCAGCTCCTGCAGTGGGCGGGAGCAGTACTTC
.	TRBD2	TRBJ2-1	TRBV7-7	CASSQLAGGPYNEQFF	TGTGCTAGCAGCCAATTAGCGGGGGGGCCCTACAATGAGCAGTTCTTC
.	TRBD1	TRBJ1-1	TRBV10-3	CAISDRGQPMNTEAFF	TGTGCCATCAGTGACAGGGGACAGCCAATGAACACTGAAGCTTTCTTT
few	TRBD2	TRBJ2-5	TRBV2	CASSEPSGGQETQYF	TGTGCCAGCAGTGAGCCTAGCGGGGGCCAAGAGACCCAGTACTTC
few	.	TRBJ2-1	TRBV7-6	CASSSTPNEQFF	TGTGCCAGCAGCTCCACGCCCAATGAGCAGTTCTTC
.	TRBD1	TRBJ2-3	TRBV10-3	CSITGDSRTDTQYF	TGCAGCATAACTGGGGACAGCAGGACAGATACGCAGTATTTT
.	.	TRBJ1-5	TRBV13	CASSAIGRVEAYHF	TGTGCCAGCAGCGCTATCGGTCGCGTGGAGGCCTACCATTTT